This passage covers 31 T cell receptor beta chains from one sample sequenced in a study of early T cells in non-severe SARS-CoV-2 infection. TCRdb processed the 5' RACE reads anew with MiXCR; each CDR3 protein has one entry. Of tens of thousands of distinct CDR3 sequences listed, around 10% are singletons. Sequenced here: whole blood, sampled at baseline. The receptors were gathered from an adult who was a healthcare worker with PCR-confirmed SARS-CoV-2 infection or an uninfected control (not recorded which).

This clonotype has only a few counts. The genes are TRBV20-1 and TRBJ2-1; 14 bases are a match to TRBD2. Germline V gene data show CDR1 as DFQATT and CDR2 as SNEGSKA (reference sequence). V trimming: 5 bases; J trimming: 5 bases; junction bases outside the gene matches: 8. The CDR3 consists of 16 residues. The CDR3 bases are TGCAGTGCTTTGACTAGCGGGGGGGCTATCGACAATGAGCAGTTCTTC. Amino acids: CSALTSGGAIDNEQFF.

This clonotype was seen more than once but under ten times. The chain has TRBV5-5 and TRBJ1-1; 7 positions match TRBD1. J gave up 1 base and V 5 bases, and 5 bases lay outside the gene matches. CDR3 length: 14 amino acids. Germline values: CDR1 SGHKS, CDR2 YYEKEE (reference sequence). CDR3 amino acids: CASRYGTANTEAFF. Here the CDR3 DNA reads TGTGCCAGCAGATACGGGACAGCGAACACTGAAGCTTTCTTT. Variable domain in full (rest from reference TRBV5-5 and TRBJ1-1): DAGVTQSPTHLIKTRGQQVTLRCSPISGHKSVSWYQQVLGQGPQFIFQYYEKEERGRGNFPDRFSARQFPNYSSELNVNALLLGDSALYLCASRYGTANTEAFFGQGTRLTVV.

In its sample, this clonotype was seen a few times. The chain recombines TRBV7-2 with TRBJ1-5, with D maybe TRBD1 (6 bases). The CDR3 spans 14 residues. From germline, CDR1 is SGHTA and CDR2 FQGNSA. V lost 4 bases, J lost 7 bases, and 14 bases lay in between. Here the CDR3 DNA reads TGTGCCAGCAGCTCACGCCAGGGGAGGCAGCCCCAGCATTTT. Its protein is CASSSRQGRQPQHF.

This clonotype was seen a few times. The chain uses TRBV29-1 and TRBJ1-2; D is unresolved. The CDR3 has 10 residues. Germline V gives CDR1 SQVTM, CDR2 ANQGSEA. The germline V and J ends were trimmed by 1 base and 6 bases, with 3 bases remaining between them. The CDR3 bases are TGCAGCGTTGAAGGGGATGGCTACACCTTC. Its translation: CSVEGDGYTF. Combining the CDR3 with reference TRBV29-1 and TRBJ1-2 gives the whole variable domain SAVISQKPSRDICQRGTSLTIQCQVDSQVTMMFWYRQQPGQSLTLIATANQGSEATYESGFVIDKFPISRPNLTFSTLTVSNMSPEDSSIYLCSVEGDGYTFGSGTRLTVV.

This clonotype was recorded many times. CDR3 in amino acids: CSFRDRRNTEAFF. The CDR3 region has the DNA TGCAGCTTTCGGGACAGGAGGAACACTGAAGCTTTCTTT. V gene TRBV29-1 combines with J gene TRBJ1-1; 8 bases fit TRBD1. The germline CDR1 and CDR2 sequences are SQVTM and ANQGSEA. The CDR3 sequence is 13 residues long. V lost 8 bases and J lost 1; bases outside the gene matches: 6. The whole variable domain, remainder taken from reference TRBV29-1 and TRBJ1-1, is SAVISQKPSRDICQRGTSLTIQCQVDSQVTMMFWYRQQPGQSLTLIATANQGSEATYESGFVIDKFPISRPNLTFSTLTVSNMSPEDSSIYLCSFRDRRNTEAFFGQGTRLTVV.

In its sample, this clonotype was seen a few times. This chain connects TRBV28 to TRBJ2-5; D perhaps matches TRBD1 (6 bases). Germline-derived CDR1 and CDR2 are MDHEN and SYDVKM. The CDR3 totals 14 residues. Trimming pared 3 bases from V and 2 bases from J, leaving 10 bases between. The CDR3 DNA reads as TGTGCCAGCAGTTTTCGACAGGTTCAAGAGACCCAGTACTTC. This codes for CASSFRQVQETQYF. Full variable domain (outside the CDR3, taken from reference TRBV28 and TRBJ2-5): DVKVTQSSRYLVKRTGEKVFLECVQDMDHENMFWYRQDPGLGLRLIYFSYDVKMKEKGDIPEGYSVSREKKERFSLILESASTNQTSMYLCASSFRQVQETQYFGPGTRLLVL.

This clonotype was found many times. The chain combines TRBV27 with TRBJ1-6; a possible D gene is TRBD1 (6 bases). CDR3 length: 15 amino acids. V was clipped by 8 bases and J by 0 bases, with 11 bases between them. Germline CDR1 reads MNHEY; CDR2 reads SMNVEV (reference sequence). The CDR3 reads CASGQISSYNSPLHF. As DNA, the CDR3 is TGTGCCAGCGGACAGATTAGCTCCTATAATTCACCCCTCCACTTT.

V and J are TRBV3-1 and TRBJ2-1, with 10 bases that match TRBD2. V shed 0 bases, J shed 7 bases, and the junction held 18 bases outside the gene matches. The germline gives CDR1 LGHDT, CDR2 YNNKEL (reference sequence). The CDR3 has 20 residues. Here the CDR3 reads CASSQDRTSGVRRRLNEQFF. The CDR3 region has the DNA TGTGCCAGCAGCCAAGATAGAACTAGCGGGGTACGAAGGAGACTTAATGAGCAGTTCTTC.

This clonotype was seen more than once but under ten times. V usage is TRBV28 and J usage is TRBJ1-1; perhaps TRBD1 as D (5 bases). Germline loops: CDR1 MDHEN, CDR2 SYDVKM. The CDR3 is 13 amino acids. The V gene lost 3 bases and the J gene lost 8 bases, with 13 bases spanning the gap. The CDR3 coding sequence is TGTGCCAGCAGTTTGTCAGGGTACTCCGAAGCTTTCTTT. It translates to CASSLSGYSEAFF.

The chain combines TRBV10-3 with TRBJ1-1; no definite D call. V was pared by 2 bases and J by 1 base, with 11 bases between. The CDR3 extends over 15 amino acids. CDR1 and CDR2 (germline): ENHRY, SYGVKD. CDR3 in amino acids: CAISENRETNTEAFF. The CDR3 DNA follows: TGTGCCATCAGTGAGAATCGGGAGACGAACACTGAAGCTTTCTTT.

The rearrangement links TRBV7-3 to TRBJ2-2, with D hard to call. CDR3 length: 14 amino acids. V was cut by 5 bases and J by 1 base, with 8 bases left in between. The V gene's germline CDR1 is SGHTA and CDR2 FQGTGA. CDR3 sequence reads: CASSPQVNTGELFF. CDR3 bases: TGTGCCAGCAGCCCTCAGGTGAACACCGGGGAGCTGTTTTTT.

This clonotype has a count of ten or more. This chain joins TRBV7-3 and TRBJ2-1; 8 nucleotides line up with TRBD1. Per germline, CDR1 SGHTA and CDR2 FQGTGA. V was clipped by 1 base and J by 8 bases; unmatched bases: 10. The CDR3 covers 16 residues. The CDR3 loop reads CASSLMGQVVGDEQFF. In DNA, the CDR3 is TGTGCCAGCAGCTTAATGGGACAGGTAGTGGGCGATGAGCAGTTCTTC. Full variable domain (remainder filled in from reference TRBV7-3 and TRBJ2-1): GAGVSQTPSNKVTEKGKYVELRCDPISGHTALYWYRQSLGQGPEFLIYFQGTGAADDSGLPNDRFFAVRPEGSVSTLKIQRTERGDSAVYLCASSLMGQVVGDEQFFGPGTRLTVL.

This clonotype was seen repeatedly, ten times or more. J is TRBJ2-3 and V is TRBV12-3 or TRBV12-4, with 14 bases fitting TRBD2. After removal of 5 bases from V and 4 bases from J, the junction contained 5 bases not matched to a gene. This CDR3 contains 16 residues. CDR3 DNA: TGTGCCAGCAGTCACCTGACTAGCGGGGGGGCAGATACGCAGTATTTT. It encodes CASSHLTSGGADTQYF.

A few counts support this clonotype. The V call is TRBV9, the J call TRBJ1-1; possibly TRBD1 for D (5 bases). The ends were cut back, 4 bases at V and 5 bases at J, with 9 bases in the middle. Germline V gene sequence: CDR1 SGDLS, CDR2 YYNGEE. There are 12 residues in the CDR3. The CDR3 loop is CASSRGYTEAFF. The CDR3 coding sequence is TGTGCCAGCAGCAGGGGTTATACTGAAGCTTTCTTT.

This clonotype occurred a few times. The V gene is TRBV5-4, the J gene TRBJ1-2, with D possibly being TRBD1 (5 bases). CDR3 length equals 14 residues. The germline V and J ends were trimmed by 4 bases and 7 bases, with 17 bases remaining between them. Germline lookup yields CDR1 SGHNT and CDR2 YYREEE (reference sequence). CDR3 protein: CASSRGEGLTGYTF. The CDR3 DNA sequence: TGTGCCAGCAGCCGAGGGGAGGGGTTGACTGGCTACACCTTC.

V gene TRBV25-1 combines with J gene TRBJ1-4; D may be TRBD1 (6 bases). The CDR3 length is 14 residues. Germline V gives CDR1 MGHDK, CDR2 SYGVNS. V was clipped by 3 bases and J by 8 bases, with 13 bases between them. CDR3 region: CASSDTGSDEKLFF. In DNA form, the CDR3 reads TGTGCCAGCAGTGACACAGGGTCTGACGAAAAACTGTTTTTT.

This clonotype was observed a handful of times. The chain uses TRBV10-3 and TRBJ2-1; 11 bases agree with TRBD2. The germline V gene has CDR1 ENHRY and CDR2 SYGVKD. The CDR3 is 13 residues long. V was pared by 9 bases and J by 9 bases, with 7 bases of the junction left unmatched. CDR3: CAINSGTSGEQFF. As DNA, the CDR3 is TGTGCCATTAACTCCGGGACTAGCGGTGAGCAGTTCTTC.

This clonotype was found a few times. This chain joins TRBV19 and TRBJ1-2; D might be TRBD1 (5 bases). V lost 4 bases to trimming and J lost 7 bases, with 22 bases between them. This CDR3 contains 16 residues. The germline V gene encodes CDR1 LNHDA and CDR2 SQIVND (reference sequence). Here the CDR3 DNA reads TGTGCCAGTAGTAACTCAGGGAAGAGTGAGAAGAGTGGCTACACCTTC. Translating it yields CASSNSGKSEKSGYTF.

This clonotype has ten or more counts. CDR3: CASSVRGGLTEAFF. The CDR3 nucleotides are TGTGCCAGCAGTGTAAGAGGAGGGCTTACTGAAGCTTTCTTT. This chain links TRBV6-6 with TRBJ1-1; no definite D call. The CDR3 consists of 14 residues. Per germline, CDR1 MNHNY and CDR2 SVGAGI (reference sequence). The V end lost 5 bases, the J end lost 5 bases, and 15 bases lay between the germline ends.

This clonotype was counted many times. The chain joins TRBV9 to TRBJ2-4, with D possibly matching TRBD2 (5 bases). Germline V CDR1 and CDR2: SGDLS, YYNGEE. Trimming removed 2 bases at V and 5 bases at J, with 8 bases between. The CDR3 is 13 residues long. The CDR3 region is CASSVSGENIQYF. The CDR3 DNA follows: TGTGCCAGCAGCGTGTCCGGGGAAAACATTCAGTACTTC.

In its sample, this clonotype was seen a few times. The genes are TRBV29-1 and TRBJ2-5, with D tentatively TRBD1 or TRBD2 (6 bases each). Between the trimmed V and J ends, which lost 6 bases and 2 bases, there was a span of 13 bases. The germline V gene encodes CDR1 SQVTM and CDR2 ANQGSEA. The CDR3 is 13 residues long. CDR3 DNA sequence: TGCAGCGTGGCGGGACACCGGCAAGAGACCCAGTACTTC. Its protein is CSVAGHRQETQYF.

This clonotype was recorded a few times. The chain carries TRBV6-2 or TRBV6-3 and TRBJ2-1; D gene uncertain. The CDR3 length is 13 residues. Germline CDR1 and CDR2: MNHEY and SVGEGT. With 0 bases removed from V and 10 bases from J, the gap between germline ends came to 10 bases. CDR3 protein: CASSYSALVEQFF. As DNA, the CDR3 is TGTGCCAGCAGTTACTCGGCGCTGGTCGAGCAGTTCTTC.

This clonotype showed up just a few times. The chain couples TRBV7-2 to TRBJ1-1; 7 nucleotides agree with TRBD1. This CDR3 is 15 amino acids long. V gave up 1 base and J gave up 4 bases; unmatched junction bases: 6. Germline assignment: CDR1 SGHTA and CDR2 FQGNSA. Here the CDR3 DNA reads TGTGCCAGCAGCTTAGGAGGGGGCTTGGGCACTGAAGCTTTCTTT. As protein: CASSLGGGLGTEAFF.

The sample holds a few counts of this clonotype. Here the CDR3 DNA reads TGTGCCAGCAGCCTGGACGGCTCGGTTCTTGGCTACACCTTC. Protein sequence: CASSLDGSVLGYTF. The chain is built from TRBV5-6 and TRBJ1-2; no reliable D call. Germline assignment: CDR1 SGHDT and CDR2 YYEEEE. The CDR3 extends over 14 amino acids. Trimming shortened V by 4 bases and J by 7 bases, and 17 bases separated the two germline ends. The variable domain in full, completed from reference TRBV5-6 and TRBJ1-2, reads DAGVTQSPTHLIKTRGQQVTLRCSPKSGHDTVSWYQQALGQGPQFIFQYYEEEERQRGNFPDRFSGHQFPNYSSELNVNALLLGDSALYLCASSLDGSVLGYTFGSGTRLTVV.

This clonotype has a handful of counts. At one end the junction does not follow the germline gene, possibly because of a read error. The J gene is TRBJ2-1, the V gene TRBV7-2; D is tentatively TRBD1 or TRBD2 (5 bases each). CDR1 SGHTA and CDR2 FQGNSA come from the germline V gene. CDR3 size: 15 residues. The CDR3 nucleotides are TGTGCCAGCACCTTAGTCGGGGACGGCTGGTATGAGCAGTTCTTC. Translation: CASTLVGDGWYEQFF.

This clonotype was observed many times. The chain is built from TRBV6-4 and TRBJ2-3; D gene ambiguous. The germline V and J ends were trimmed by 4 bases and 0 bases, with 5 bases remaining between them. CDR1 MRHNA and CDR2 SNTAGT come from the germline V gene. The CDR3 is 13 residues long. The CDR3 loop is CASSGSSTDTQYF. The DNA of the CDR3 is TGTGCCAGCAGTGGCTCTAGCACAGATACGCAGTATTTT.

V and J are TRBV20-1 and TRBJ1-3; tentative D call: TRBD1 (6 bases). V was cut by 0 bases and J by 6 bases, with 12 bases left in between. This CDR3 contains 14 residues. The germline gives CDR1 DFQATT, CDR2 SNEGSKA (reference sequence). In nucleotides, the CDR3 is TGCAGTGCTAGAGATGGGGGGCTCGAAAACACCATATATTTT. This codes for CSARDGGLENTIYF.

As DNA, the CDR3 is TGCAGCGTTGAGTTGCTAGAAAGATACAATGAGCAGTTCTTC. Its protein is CSVELLERYNEQFF. The chain is built from TRBV29-1 and TRBJ2-1; no firm D call. V lost 3 bases and J lost 4, with 13 bases in between. The CDR3 runs 14 residues. Germline CDR1 reads SQVTM; CDR2 reads ANQGSEA.

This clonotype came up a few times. This chain's CDR3 is CSVSGTGSEEQYF. The CDR3 bases are TGCAGCGTTTCCGGGACAGGGTCGGAAGAGCAGTACTTC. The chain uses TRBV29-1 and TRBJ2-7; 9 nucleotides line up with TRBD1. Germline CDR1 and CDR2: SQVTM and ANQGSEA. V shed 5 bases, J shed 7 bases, and the junction held 9 bases outside the gene matches. The CDR3 has 13 amino acids.

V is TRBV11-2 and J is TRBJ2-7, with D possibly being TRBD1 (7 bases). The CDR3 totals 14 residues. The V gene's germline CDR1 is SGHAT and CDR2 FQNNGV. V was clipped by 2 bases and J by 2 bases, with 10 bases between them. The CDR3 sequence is CASSLQGGPYEQYF. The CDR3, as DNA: TGTGCCAGCAGCTTACAGGGGGGACCCTACGAGCAGTACTTC.

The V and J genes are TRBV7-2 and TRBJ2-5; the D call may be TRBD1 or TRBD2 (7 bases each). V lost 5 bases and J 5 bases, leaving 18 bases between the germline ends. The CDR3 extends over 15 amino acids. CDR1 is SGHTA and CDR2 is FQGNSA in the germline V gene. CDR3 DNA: TGTGCCAGCAGCAAAGGGGGCAGCGGGGTTGAGACCCAGTACTTC. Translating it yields CASSKGGSGVETQYF.